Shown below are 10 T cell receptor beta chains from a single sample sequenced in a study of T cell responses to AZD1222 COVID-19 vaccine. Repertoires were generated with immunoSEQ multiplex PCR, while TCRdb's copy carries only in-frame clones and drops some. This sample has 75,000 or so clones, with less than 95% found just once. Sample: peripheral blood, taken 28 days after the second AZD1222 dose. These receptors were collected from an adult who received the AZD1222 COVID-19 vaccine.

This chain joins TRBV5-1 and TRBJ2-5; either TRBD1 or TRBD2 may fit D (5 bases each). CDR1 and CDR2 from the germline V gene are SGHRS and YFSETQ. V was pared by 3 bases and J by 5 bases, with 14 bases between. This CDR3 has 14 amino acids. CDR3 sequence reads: CASSSGTATETQYF. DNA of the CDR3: TGCGCCAGCAGCTCCGGGACCGCGACGGAGACCCAGTACTTC.

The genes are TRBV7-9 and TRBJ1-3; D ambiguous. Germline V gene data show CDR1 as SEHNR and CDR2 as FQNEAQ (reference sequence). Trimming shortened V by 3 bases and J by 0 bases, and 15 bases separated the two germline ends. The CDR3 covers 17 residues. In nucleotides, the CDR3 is TGTGCCAGCAGCTTGGGGAGGTTTGCTAACTCTGGAAACACCATATATTTT. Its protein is CASSLGRFANSGNTIYF. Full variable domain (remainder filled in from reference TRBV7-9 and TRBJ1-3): DTGVSQNPRHKITKRGQNVTFRCDPISEHNRLYWYRQTLGQGPEFLTYFQNEAQLEKSRLLSDRFSAERPKGSFSTLEIQRTEQGDSAMYLCASSLGRFANSGNTIYFGEGSWLTVV.

The CDR3 DNA follows: TGTGCCAGCAGCCGCCTCCTGAGACTGAACACTGAAGCTTTCTTT. It specifies CASSRLLRLNTEAFF. The V and J genes are TRBV5-8 and TRBJ1-1; D is ambiguous. V dropped 4 bases and J dropped 0 bases, with 13 bases sitting between them. From germline, CDR1 is SGHTS and CDR2 YDEGEE. This CDR3 is 15 amino acids long.

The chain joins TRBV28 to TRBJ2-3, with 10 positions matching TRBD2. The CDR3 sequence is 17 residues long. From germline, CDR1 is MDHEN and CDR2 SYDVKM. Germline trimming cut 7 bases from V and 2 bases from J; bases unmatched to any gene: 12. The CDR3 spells CASTLGGAGGITDTQYF. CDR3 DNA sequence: TGTGCCAGCACCTTGGGAGGAGCGGGAGGGATCACAGATACGCAGTATTTT.

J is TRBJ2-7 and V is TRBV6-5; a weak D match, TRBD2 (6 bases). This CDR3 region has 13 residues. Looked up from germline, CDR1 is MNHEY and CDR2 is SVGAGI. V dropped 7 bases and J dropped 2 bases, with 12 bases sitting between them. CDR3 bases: TGTGCCAGCATGGGACTGTCAACCTACGAGCAGTACTTC. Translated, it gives CASMGLSTYEQYF.

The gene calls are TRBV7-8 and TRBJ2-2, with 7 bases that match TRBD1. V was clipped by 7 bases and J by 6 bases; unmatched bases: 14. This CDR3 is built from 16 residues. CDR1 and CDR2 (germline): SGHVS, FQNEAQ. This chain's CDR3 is CASNNRRGLSAGELFF. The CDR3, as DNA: TGTGCCAGCAACAACCGCAGGGGGTTGAGTGCCGGGGAGCTGTTTTTT.

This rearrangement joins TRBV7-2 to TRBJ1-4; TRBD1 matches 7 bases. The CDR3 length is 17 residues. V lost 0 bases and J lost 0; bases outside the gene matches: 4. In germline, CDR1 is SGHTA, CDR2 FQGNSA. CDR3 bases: TGTGCCAGCAGCTTAGCGCCAGGGGGGGCAACTAATGAAAAACTGTTTTTT. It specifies CASSLAPGGATNEKLFF. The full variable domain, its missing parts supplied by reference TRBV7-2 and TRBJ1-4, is GAGVSQSPSNKVTEKGKDVELRCDPISGHTALYWYRQSLGQGLEFLIYFQGNSAPDKSGLPSDRFSAERTGGSVSTLTIQRTQQEDSAVYLCASSLAPGGATNEKLFFGSGTQLSVL.

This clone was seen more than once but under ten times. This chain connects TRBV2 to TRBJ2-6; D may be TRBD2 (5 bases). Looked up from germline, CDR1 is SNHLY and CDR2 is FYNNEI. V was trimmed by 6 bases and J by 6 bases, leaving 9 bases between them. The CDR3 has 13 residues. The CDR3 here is CASSVGEANVLTF. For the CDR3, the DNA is TGTGCCAGCAGCGTCGGGGAGGCCAACGTCCTGACTTTC.

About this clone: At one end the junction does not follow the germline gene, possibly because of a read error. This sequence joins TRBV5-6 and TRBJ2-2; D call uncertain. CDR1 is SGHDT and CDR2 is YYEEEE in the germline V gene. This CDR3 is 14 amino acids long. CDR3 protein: CAGSLNRVTGELFF. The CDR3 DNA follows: TGTGCCGGCAGCCTAAATCGAGTGACCGGGGAGCTGTTTTTT.

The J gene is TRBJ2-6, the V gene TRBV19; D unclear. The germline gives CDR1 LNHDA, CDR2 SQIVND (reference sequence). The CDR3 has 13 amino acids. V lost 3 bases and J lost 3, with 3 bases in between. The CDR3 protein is CASSMRGANVLTF. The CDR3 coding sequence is TGTGCCAGTAGTATGCGTGGGGCCAACGTCCTGACTTTC.